The next 32 T cell receptor beta chains were all read from a single sample in a study of Ad26.COV2.S vaccination and SARS-CoV-2 variants. Repertoires were generated with immunoSEQ multiplex PCR, while TCRdb's copy carries only in-frame clones and drops some. The table records roughly 100,000 clones, around 80% of them present only once. The specimen was peripheral blood, collected after recovery from COVID-19. These receptors all come from a human donor who had recovered from COVID-19.

This chain joins TRBV5-5 and TRBJ2-5, with a weak D call TRBD1 (5 bases). Trimming took 3 bases from V and 1 from J, leaving 10 bases between them. The CDR3 consists of 14 residues. Germline values: CDR1 SGHKS, CDR2 YYEKEE (reference sequence). CDR3 DNA: TGTGCCAGCAGCTGGGGCACACTCCAAGAGACCCAGTACTTC. Protein product: CASSWGTLQETQYF.

This clone has more than one count but fewer than ten. The V call is TRBV7-6, the J call TRBJ2-1; perhaps TRBD2 as D (6 bases). CDR1 SGHVS and CDR2 FNYEAQ come from the germline V gene. The CDR3 is 16 amino acids. Trimming stripped 5 bases from V and 0 bases from J, with 14 bases between. The chain's CDR3 is CASSVNRGSSYNEQFF. In DNA form, the CDR3 reads TGTGCCAGCAGCGTAAACCGGGGGAGCTCCTACAATGAGCAGTTCTTC.

The V gene is TRBV10-3, the J gene TRBJ2-4; 8 bases agree with TRBD1. Germline assignment: CDR1 ENHRY and CDR2 SYGVKD. The CDR3 consists of 15 residues. Trimming cost V 8 bases and J 1 base; bases outside gene matches: 7. The CDR3 loop is CAIGSRQGAKNIQYF. The CDR3 nucleotides are TGTGCCATCGGGTCGAGACAGGGGGCCAAAAACATTCAGTACTTC.

This clone was detected only a few times. The chain is built from TRBV30 and TRBJ1-1; 7 bases line up with TRBD1. V trimming: 2 bases; J trimming: 6 bases; junction bases outside the gene matches: 9. CDR3 length: 14 residues. CDR1 is GTSNPN, CDR2 SVGIG, per germline (reference sequence). The DNA for the CDR3 is TGTGCCTGGAGTAGGCTCAGGGGGACCCCTGAAGCTTTCTTT. Residues: CAWSRLRGTPEAFF.

Only one count was recorded for this clone. The chain carries TRBV5-1 and TRBJ2-3, with 8 bases aligning to TRBD1. Looked up from germline, CDR1 is SGHRS and CDR2 is YFSETQ. The CDR3 loop spans 15 amino acids. Trimming took 3 bases from V and 0 from J; bases not matched to a gene: 3. DNA of the CDR3: TGCGCCAGCAGCTCGGGGACAGGCAGCACAGATACGCAGTATTTT. It specifies CASSSGTGSTDTQYF.

This chain connects TRBV6-2 or TRBV6-3 to TRBJ1-5; D remains unclear. Germline-derived CDR1 and CDR2 are MNHEY and SVGEGT. CDR3 length: 13 residues. Trimming removed 6 bases from V and 5 bases from J, with 11 bases in between. CDR3 loop: CASSRTSHQPQHF. CDR3 coding DNA: TGTGCCAGCAGCCGGACCTCCCATCAGCCCCAGCATTTT.

This clone showed up just once. The chain joins TRBV5-1 to TRBJ2-5, with 8 bases identical to TRBD1. The germline V gene has CDR1 SGHRS and CDR2 YFSETQ. The V segment lost 4 bases and the J segment 5 bases; nucleotides outside the gene matches: 10. The CDR3 loop spans 15 amino acids. The CDR3 is CASSQEPGQVETQYF. CDR3 nucleotides: TGCGCCAGCAGCCAGGAACCGGGACAGGTCGAGACCCAGTACTTC.

The chain uses TRBV4-1 and TRBJ2-7; 7 nucleotides agree with TRBD1. The germline V gene has CDR1 MGHRA and CDR2 YSYEKL. The CDR3 is made up of 14 amino acids. With V trimmed by 4 bases and J by 0 bases, 3 bases remained unmatched. DNA for the CDR3: TGCGCCAGCAGCCCGGGACAGTCCTCCTACGAGCAGTACTTC. Its protein product is CASSPGQSSYEQYF.

This clone was seen only a few times. The rearrangement uses TRBV7-2 and TRBJ1-5; 9 nucleotides agree with TRBD1. Per the germline V gene, CDR1 is SGHTA and CDR2 is FQGNSA. The CDR3 has 16 amino acids. J gave up 3 bases and V 0 bases, and 3 bases lay outside the gene matches. CDR3 amino acids: CASSLARTGVNQPQHF. CDR3 DNA: TGTGCCAGCAGCTTAGCAAGGACAGGGGTCAATCAGCCCCAGCATTTT.

The chain couples TRBV7-9 to TRBJ1-2; TRBD1 might be the D (6 bases). Trimming left V 3 bases short and J 9 bases short, with 11 bases between. CDR3 size: 12 residues. Germline CDR1 is SEHNR and CDR2 is FQNEAQ (reference sequence). CDR3 loop: CASSLEDRSYTF. In DNA form, the CDR3 reads TGTGCCAGCAGCTTGGAGGACAGAAGCTACACCTTC.

The chain employs TRBV19 and TRBJ1-5; D gene ambiguous. The V gene's germline CDR1 is LNHDA and CDR2 SQIVND (reference sequence). V was clipped by 0 bases and J by 11 bases, with 8 bases between them. The CDR3 covers 12 residues. The CDR3 DNA reads as TGTGCCAGTAGTATAGATGTCTCGGCCCAGCATTTT. It codes for CASSIDVSAQHF.

The chain employs TRBV2 and TRBJ2-3, with a tentative D call TRBD2 (6 bases). Trimming removed 6 bases at V and 0 bases at J, with 10 bases between. CDR1 is SNHLY, CDR2 FYNNEI, per germline. The CDR3 has 14 amino acids. Here the CDR3 DNA reads TGTGCCAGCAGGGGGGGAGATAGCACAGATACGCAGTATTTT. The encoded protein is CASRGGDSTDTQYF. The variable domain in full, with the rest retrieved from reference TRBV2 and TRBJ2-3, is EPEVTQTPSHQVTQMGQEVILRCVPISNHLYFYWYRQILGQKVEFLVSFYNNEISEKSEIFDDQFSVERPDGSNFTLKIRSTKLEDSAMYFCASRGGDSTDTQYFGPGTRLTVL.

This chain uses TRBV30 with TRBJ1-2, with no clear D. Germline CDR1 and CDR2: GTSNPN and SVGIG (reference sequence). V shed 0 bases and J shed 7 bases, with 6 bases lying between them. This CDR3 spans 11 amino acids. CDR3 coding DNA: TGTGCCTGGAGTGTTGGGAGTGGCTACACCTTC. Encoded protein: CAWSVGSGYTF.

V is TRBV18 and J is TRBJ2-7; D is unresolved. The CDR3 runs 13 residues. Germline-derived CDR1 and CDR2 are KGHSH and LQKENI. V was pared by 3 bases and J by 5 bases, with 11 bases between. The CDR3 DNA follows: TGTGCCAGCTCACCCGGACCGTGGGACGAGCAGTACTTC. Translation gives CASSPGPWDEQYF.

This clone was found a few times. This chain connects TRBV6-5 to TRBJ2-2; unclear D gene. The CDR3 has 13 residues. Germline V gene lookup returns CDR1 MNHEY and CDR2 SVGAGI. Trimming left V 5 bases short and J 7 bases short, with 11 bases between. This CDR3 reads CASSTTLVGELFF. DNA of the CDR3: TGTGCCAGCAGTACGACACTGGTCGGGGAGCTGTTTTTT.

Here the CDR3 DNA reads TGTGCCAGCAGCCCAACAGGGGACTCCTATAATTCACCCCTCCACTTT. Translating it yields CASSPTGDSYNSPLHF. V and J are TRBV11-2 and TRBJ1-6, with 7 bases identical to TRBD1. This CDR3 comprises 16 residues. Trimming cost V 5 bases and J 0 bases; bases outside gene matches: 4. Germline CDR1 is SGHAT and CDR2 is FQNNGV.

This clone showed up just a few times. This chain joins TRBV28 and TRBJ2-3; D may be TRBD1 (5 bases). The CDR3 covers 15 residues. V dropped 5 bases and J dropped 3 bases, with 15 bases sitting between them. CDR1 is MDHEN and CDR2 is SYDVKM in the germline V gene. CDR3 region: CASSEPGQPTDTQYF. CDR3 nucleotides: TGTGCCAGCAGTGAACCCGGACAACCTACAGATACGCAGTATTTT. The full variable domain, with the rest looked up from reference TRBV28 and TRBJ2-3, is DVKVTQSSRYLVKRTGEKVFLECVQDMDHENMFWYRQDPGLGLRLIYFSYDVKMKEKGDIPEGYSVSREKKERFSLILESASTNQTSMYLCASSEPGQPTDTQYFGPGTRLTVL.

This clone was counted once. The rearrangement uses TRBV5-4 and TRBJ1-6; weak D call: TRBD1 (5 bases). Germline V CDR1 and CDR2: SGHNT, YYREEE (reference sequence). This CDR3 spans 14 amino acids. V dropped 2 bases and J dropped 5 bases, with 8 bases sitting between them. For the CDR3, the DNA is TGTGCCAGCAGCTTTTGGGGGGATAATTCACCCCTCCACTTT. Residues: CASSFWGDNSPLHF.

The chain recombines TRBV10-2 with TRBJ1-6; D gene ambiguous. The germline gives CDR1 WSHSY, CDR2 SAAADI. Deletions cut 3 bases from V and 10 bases from J, with 7 bases between. This CDR3 has 12 residues. The DNA for the CDR3 is TGCGCCAGCAGTGATCAGGCCTCACCCCTCCACTTT. Its translation: CASSDQASPLHF.

The V call is TRBV19, the J call TRBJ1-1, with TRBD1 identical over 10 bases. V was pared by 6 bases and J by 8 bases, with 6 bases of the junction left unmatched. Germline loops: CDR1 LNHDA, CDR2 SQIVND (reference sequence). CDR3 length: 13 amino acids. CDR3 coding DNA: TGTGCCAGTAGCCCGGGACAGGGGTCCGAAGCTTTCTTT. Protein product: CASSPGQGSEAFF.

This sequence joins TRBV5-1 and TRBJ2-7, with TRBD1 matching 7 bases. This CDR3 has 14 residues. CDR1 and CDR2 from the germline V gene are SGHRS and YFSETQ. Unmatched junction bases numbered 8, after V lost 6 bases and J lost 2 bases. The CDR3 is CASTETGYTYEQYF. CDR3 sequence (DNA): TGCGCCAGCACTGAGACAGGGTACACCTACGAGCAGTACTTC.

The rearrangement uses TRBV5-1 and TRBJ1-2; the D is unclear. The V gene lost 4 bases and the J gene lost 4 bases, with 14 bases spanning the gap. Germline-derived CDR1 and CDR2 are SGHRS and YFSETQ. There are 14 residues in the CDR3. The CDR3 DNA is TGCGCCAGCAGCCCAGACGGAGGTTTCTATGGCTACACCTTC. Protein sequence: CASSPDGGFYGYTF.

This rearrangement joins TRBV15 to TRBJ1-4; D uncertain. Germline lookup yields CDR1 LNHNV and CDR2 YYDKDF (reference sequence). Trimming took off 0 bases at V and 4 bases at J, with 21 bases between the two ends. The CDR3 has 19 residues. CDR3 residues: CATSRDPPSLRPRNEKLFF. CDR3 nucleotide sequence: TGTGCCACCAGCAGAGATCCCCCAAGCCTAAGGCCTCGTAATGAAAAACTGTTTTTT. The variable domain in full, completed from reference TRBV15 and TRBJ1-4, reads DAMVIQNPRYQVTQFGKPVTLSCSQTLNHNVMYWYQQKSSQAPKLLFHYYDKDFNNEADTPDNFQSRRPNTSFCFLDIRSPGLGDTAMYLCATSRDPPSLRPRNEKLFFGSGTQLSVL.

This clone was detected only a few times. The chain carries TRBV6-5 and TRBJ2-7; TRBD1 is a possible D gene (6 bases). Between the trimmed V and J ends, which lost 8 bases and 5 bases, there was a span of 16 bases. Looked up from germline, CDR1 is MNHEY and CDR2 is SVGAGI. The CDR3 has 13 amino acids. CDR3 nucleotide sequence: TGTGCCAGCCAGTTGGGACATTACGACGAGCAGTACTTC. Translating gives CASQLGHYDEQYF.

This chain uses TRBV7-2 with TRBJ1-5; 8 bases map to TRBD1. This CDR3 contains 14 residues. The ends lost 3 bases at V and 5 bases at J; junction bases unmatched: 3. Per the germline V gene, CDR1 is SGHTA and CDR2 is FQGNSA. CDR3 in DNA: TGTGCCAGCAGCTTCCCAGGGGGCTATCAGCCCCAGCATTTT. Amino acid sequence: CASSFPGGYQPQHF. The full variable domain, in which reference TRBV7-2 and TRBJ1-5 provide the parts outside the CDR3, is GAGVSQSPSNKVTEKGKDVELRCDPISGHTALYWYRQSLGQGLEFLIYFQGNSAPDKSGLPSDRFSAERTGGSVSTLTIQRTQQEDSAVYLCASSFPGGYQPQHFGDGTRLSIL.

This clone occurred a few times. The rearrangement uses TRBV7-2 and TRBJ2-4; the D gene could be TRBD1 or TRBD2 (6 bases each). Germline V gene sequence: CDR1 SGHTA, CDR2 FQGNSA. CDR3 length equals 13 residues. V lost 5 bases and J lost 4, with 9 bases in between. CDR3 protein: CASSPGAKNIQYF. CDR3 nucleotide sequence: TGTGCCAGCAGCCCGGGGGCTAAAAACATTCAGTACTTC. The full variable domain, completed using reference TRBV7-2 and TRBJ2-4, is GAGVSQSPSNKVTEKGKDVELRCDPISGHTALYWYRQSLGQGLEFLIYFQGNSAPDKSGLPSDRFSAERTGGSVSTLTIQRTQQEDSAVYLCASSPGAKNIQYFGAGTRLSVL.

Concerning this clone itself: The sample has other DNA sequences that encode this CDR3 too. J is TRBJ1-2 and V is TRBV7-9; maybe TRBD1 (5 bases). The germline CDR1 and CDR2 sequences are SEHNR and FQNEAQ (reference sequence). Between the trimmed V and J ends, which lost 5 bases and 4 bases, there was a span of 8 bases. This CDR3 is built from 12 residues. In nucleotides, the CDR3 is TGTGCCAGCAGCAGGGACGGCTATGGCTACACCTTC. The encoded protein is CASSRDGYGYTF.

The chain has TRBV6-1 and TRBJ1-5; unclear D gene. Trimming took off 1 base at V and 2 bases at J, with 12 bases between the two ends. Germline CDR1 is MNHNS and CDR2 is SASEGT. This CDR3 comprises 16 residues. As DNA, the CDR3 is TGTGCCAGCAGTGAAGTTCCGGGATCCGGCAATCAGCCCCAGCATTTT. Amino acids: CASSEVPGSGNQPQHF.

The chain uses TRBV7-9 and TRBJ1-1; tentative D call: TRBD1 (5 bases). Deletions cut 1 base from V and 5 bases from J, with 11 bases between. Germline values: CDR1 SEHNR, CDR2 FQNEAQ (reference sequence). This CDR3 contains 14 residues. CDR3 DNA sequence: TGTGCCAGCAGCTTAGACCCCCCAGGGACTGAAGCTTTCTTT. Protein product: CASSLDPPGTEAFF.

This clone was detected only a few times. The rearrangement links TRBV5-1 to TRBJ1-1; TRBD1 matches at 7 bases. This CDR3 has 13 residues. Unmatched junction bases numbered 10, after V lost 4 bases and J lost 10 bases. Germline V gene sequence: CDR1 SGHRS, CDR2 YFSETQ. DNA for the CDR3: TGCGCCAGCAGCGACGGGACAGACGACCCAGCTTTCTTT. It yields the protein CASSDGTDDPAFF.

The chain recombines TRBV10-3 with TRBJ2-7; TRBD1 might be the D (5 bases). Germline CDR1 ENHRY, CDR2 SYGVKD. Trimming stripped 0 bases from V and 6 bases from J, with 9 bases between. There are 13 residues in the CDR3. DNA of the CDR3: TGTGCCATCAGTGAGTCCCAGGGCTCCGAGCAGTACTTC. As protein: CAISESQGSEQYF.

This clone was detected only once. The J gene is TRBJ2-3, the V gene TRBV19; 8 bases match TRBD1. The CDR3 has 14 amino acids. V lost 9 bases, J lost 3 bases, and 8 bases stayed unmatched. Germline V CDR1 and CDR2: LNHDA, SQIVND (reference sequence). The CDR3 loop is CASQDRERTDTQYF. In DNA form, the CDR3 reads TGTGCCAGCCAGGACAGGGAGAGAACAGATACGCAGTATTTT.